One sample yielded the 17 T cell receptor beta chains listed below, sequenced in a study of blood T cell repertoires in COVID-19. Assay: immunoSEQ multiplex PCR; the TCRdb copy retains only in-frame clones and omits some. The repertoire has hundreds of thousands of clones, 86% of them found once; the top ten carry approximately 14%. Sequencing was done on a sample of peripheral blood. Source of these receptors: a woman aged 70-85 years with COVID-19, enrolled during active disease.

As to this clone: Its ends do not fully match the called genes, so a read error is possible. The CDR3 nucleotides read TGTGCCAGCAGCCTGGGGACAGGAGGAGCTTTC. Its translation: CASSLGTGGAF. This chain connects TRBV7-9 to TRBJ1-2; 8 bases agree with TRBD1. CDR1 is SEHNR and CDR2 is FQNEAQ in the germline V gene (reference sequence). CDR3 length: 11 amino acids.

The chain joins TRBV19 to TRBJ1-1, with D perhaps matching TRBD1 (6 bases). This CDR3 has 16 amino acids. V dropped 6 bases and J dropped 5 bases, with 22 bases sitting between them. CDR1 LNHDA and CDR2 SQIVND come from the germline V gene (reference sequence). The CDR3 loop is CASSLPVGGGTTEAFF. The CDR3 DNA reads as TGTGCCAGTAGCCTCCCCGTAGGGGGGGGGACGACTGAAGCTTTCTTT.

This clone was recorded a few times. V and J are TRBV24-1 and TRBJ1-4; a possible D gene is TRBD1 (5 bases). The CDR3 consists of 14 residues. With 3 bases removed from V and 7 bases from J, the gap between germline ends came to 11 bases. Germline-derived CDR1 and CDR2 are KGHDR and SFDVKD. This CDR3 is CATSDPTDGEKLFF. CDR3 DNA: TGTGCCACCAGTGATCCGACAGACGGTGAAAAACTGTTTTTT.

This clone was counted once. V is TRBV28 and J is TRBJ1-1; no clear D gene. The germline gives CDR1 MDHEN, CDR2 SYDVKM. Trimming took 3 bases from V and 12 from J, leaving 11 bases between them. The CDR3 is 11 residues long. The DNA for the CDR3 is TGTGCCAGCAGTTTTTACCCCCTATCTTTCTTT. It codes for CASSFYPLSFF.

The chain has TRBV3-1 (or the pseudogene TRBV3-2) and TRBJ2-1; D not resolved. With 1 base removed from V and 0 bases from J, the gap between germline ends came to 4 bases. The length of the CDR3 is 14 residues. Germline loops: CDR1 LGHDT, CDR2 YNNKEL (reference sequence). DNA of the CDR3: TGTGCCAGCAGCCAAGGGAGCTCCTACAATGAGCAGTTCTTC. The encoded protein is CASSQGSSYNEQFF.

The J gene is TRBJ1-2, the V gene TRBV7-9, with 7 bases aligning to TRBD1. The V gene end was trimmed by 5 bases and the J gene end by 0 bases; junction bases not matched to a gene: 15. The CDR3 has 18 amino acids. CDR1 and CDR2 (germline): SEHNR, FQNEAQ (reference sequence). This CDR3 is CASSDGGTATATNYGYTF. The DNA for the CDR3 is TGTGCCAGCAGCGACGGCGGGACAGCGACCGCCACTAACTATGGCTACACCTTC.

Here the CDR3 reads CAISETSDEQFF. The CDR3 coding sequence is TGTGCCATCAGTGAGACTAGTGATGAGCAGTTCTTC. This chain links TRBV10-3 with TRBJ2-1; D possibly corresponds to TRBD2 (5 bases). The CDR3 runs 12 residues. Trimming pared 2 bases from V and 8 bases from J, leaving 7 bases between. Germline V lookup: CDR1 ENHRY, CDR2 SYGVKD.

The rearrangement joins TRBV2 to TRBJ2-5; 8 nucleotides line up with TRBD2. CDR3 length equals 16 residues. J lost 5 bases, V lost 5 bases, and 13 bases had no gene match. The germline V gene encodes CDR1 SNHLY and CDR2 FYNNEI. CDR3 loop: CASSPRVAGGYETQYF. The CDR3 nucleotides read TGTGCCAGCAGTCCCCGCGTGGCGGGGGGTTACGAGACCCAGTACTTC.

V usage is TRBV6-6 and J usage is TRBJ1-5; TRBD1 might be the D (5 bases). The CDR3 runs 16 residues. Trimming took 2 bases from V and 0 from J, leaving 11 bases between them. Per germline, CDR1 MNHNY and CDR2 SVGAGI (reference sequence). CDR3 nucleotides: TGTGCCAGCAGTTACCAGGGTACATCTAGCAATCAGCCCCAGCATTTT. Translating gives CASSYQGTSSNQPQHF.

This chain uses TRBV2 with TRBJ2-3, with D tentatively TRBD2 (5 bases). Germline CDR1 and CDR2: SNHLY and FYNNEI. There are 13 residues in the CDR3. V was pared by 7 bases and J by 0 bases, with 8 bases between. Here the CDR3 reads CASNSESTDTQYF. In DNA form, the CDR3 reads TGTGCCAGCAATAGCGAGAGCACAGATACGCAGTATTTT.

This clone was recorded a few times. V and J are TRBV3-1 (or the pseudogene TRBV3-2) and TRBJ1-2; D possibly corresponds to TRBD1 (5 bases). Trimming took off 6 bases at V and 7 bases at J, with 15 bases between the two ends. In germline, CDR1 is LGHDT, CDR2 YNNKEL (reference sequence). The CDR3 totals 13 residues. This CDR3 reads CASSMTETSGYTF. The CDR3 DNA reads TGTGCCAGCAGTATGACAGAGACAAGTGGCTACACCTTC.

The genes are TRBV19 and TRBJ2-5; 7 bases fit TRBD1. With V trimmed by 5 bases and J by 4 bases, 13 bases remained unmatched. CDR1 and CDR2 (germline): LNHDA, SQIVND (reference sequence). The CDR3 covers 16 residues. The CDR3 protein is CASSLPGGQSGETQYF. CDR3 nucleotides: TGTGCCAGTAGTTTGCCAGGGGGACAGAGTGGAGAGACCCAGTACTTC. Looking up the rest from reference TRBV19 and TRBJ2-5 gives the full variable domain: DGGITQSPKYLFRKEGQNVTLSCEQNLNHDAMYWYRQDPGQGLRLIYYSQIVNDFQKGDIAEGYSVSREKKESFPLTVTSAQKNPTAFYLCASSLPGGQSGETQYFGPGTRLLVL.

The chain uses TRBV11-2 and TRBJ2-5; tentatively, D is TRBD2 (5 bases). With 4 bases removed from V and 5 bases from J, the gap between germline ends came to 11 bases. Germline-derived CDR1 and CDR2 are SGHAT and FQNNGV. CDR3 length equals 13 residues. The CDR3 here is CASSYNRGETQYF. The DNA for the CDR3 is TGTGCCAGCAGCTATAATAGAGGGGAGACCCAGTACTTC.

This clone was detected once. The chain is built from TRBV2 and TRBJ2-1; TRBD2 agrees at 8 bases. The CDR3 runs 15 residues. CDR1 SNHLY and CDR2 FYNNEI come from the germline V gene. V was pared by 10 bases and J by 0 bases, with 8 bases of the junction left unmatched. Here the CDR3 reads CATKQRESSYNEQFF. The DNA of the CDR3 is TGTGCCACCAAGCAGCGGGAGAGCTCCTACAATGAGCAGTTCTTC.

V usage is TRBV9 and J usage is TRBJ1-4, with 7 nucleotides matching TRBD1. V lost 3 bases to trimming and J lost 6 bases; unmatched junction nucleotides: 5. The germline V gene has CDR1 SGDLS and CDR2 YYNGEE. The CDR3 is 14 residues long. DNA of the CDR3: TGTGCCAGCAGCGGGGACAGAGAATATGAAAAACTGTTTTTT. Residues: CASSGDREYEKLFF.

The chain has TRBV7-9 and TRBJ1-5; D might be TRBD1 (5 bases). The CDR3 runs to 14 residues. The V gene's germline CDR1 is SEHNR and CDR2 FQNEAQ (reference sequence). V dropped 4 bases and J dropped 3 bases, with 10 bases sitting between them. The DNA of the CDR3 is TGTGCCAGCAGCTACGACAGAAACAATCAGCCCCAGCATTTT. Amino acids: CASSYDRNNQPQHF.

The rearrangement uses TRBV19 and TRBJ1-5; D remains unclear. Germline CDR1 reads LNHDA; CDR2 reads SQIVND (reference sequence). V lost 4 bases and J lost 0, with 7 bases in between. CDR3 length: 14 amino acids. CDR3 DNA sequence: TGTGCCAGTAGTAATCAGGATAGCAATCAGCCCCAGCATTTT. This gives the protein CASSNQDSNQPQHF.